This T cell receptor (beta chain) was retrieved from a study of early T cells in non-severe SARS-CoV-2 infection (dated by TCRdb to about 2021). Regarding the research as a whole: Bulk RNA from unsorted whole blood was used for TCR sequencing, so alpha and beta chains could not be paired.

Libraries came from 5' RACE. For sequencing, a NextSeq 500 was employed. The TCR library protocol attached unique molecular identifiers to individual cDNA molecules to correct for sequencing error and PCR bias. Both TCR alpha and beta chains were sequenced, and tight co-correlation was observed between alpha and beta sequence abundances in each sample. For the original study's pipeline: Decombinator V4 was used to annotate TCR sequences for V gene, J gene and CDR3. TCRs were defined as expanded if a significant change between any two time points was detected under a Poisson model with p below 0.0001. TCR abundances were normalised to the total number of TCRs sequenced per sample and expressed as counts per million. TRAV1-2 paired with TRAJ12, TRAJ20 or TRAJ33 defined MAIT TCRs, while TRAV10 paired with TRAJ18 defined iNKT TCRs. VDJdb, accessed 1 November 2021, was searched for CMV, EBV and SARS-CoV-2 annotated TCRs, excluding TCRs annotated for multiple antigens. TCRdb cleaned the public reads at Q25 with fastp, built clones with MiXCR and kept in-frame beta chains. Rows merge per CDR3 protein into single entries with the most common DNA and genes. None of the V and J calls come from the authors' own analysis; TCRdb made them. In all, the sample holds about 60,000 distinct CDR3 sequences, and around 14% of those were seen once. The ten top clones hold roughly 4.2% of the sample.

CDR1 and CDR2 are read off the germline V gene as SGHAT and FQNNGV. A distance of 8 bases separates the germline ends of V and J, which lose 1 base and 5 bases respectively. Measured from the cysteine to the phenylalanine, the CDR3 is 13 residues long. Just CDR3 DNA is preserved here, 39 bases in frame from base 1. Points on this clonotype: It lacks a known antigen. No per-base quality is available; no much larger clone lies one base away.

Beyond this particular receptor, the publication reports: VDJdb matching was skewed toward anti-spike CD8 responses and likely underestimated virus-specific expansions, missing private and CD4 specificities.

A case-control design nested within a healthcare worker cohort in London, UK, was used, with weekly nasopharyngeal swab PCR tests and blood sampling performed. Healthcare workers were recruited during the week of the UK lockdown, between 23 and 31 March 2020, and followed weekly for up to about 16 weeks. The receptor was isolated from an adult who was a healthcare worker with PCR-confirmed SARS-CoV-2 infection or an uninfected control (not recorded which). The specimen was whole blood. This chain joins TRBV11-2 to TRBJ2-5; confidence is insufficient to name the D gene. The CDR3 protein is CASSLARRETQYF. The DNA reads TGTGCCAGCAGCTTAGCTCGGCGTGAGACCCAGTACTTC.